The clone carrying this T cell receptor beta chain appeared many times. Its matching antigen is unknown. The data originate from a study of T cells in Graves' hyperthyroidism and ophthalmopathy. Amplified TCR beta CDR3 regions came from RNA transcripts. HTBI primers were the set used in a first-round RT-PCR of the TCR CDR3. Using its own MiXCR run on the multiplex PCR reads, TCRdb lists one record per CDR3 protein. This table has a few hundred thousand distinct CDR3 sequences, roughly 25% appearing once. This CDR3 spans 16 amino acids. V lost 0 bases and J lost 0, with 11 bases in between. Germline CDR1 reads SNHLY; CDR2 reads FYNNEI. Overall study findings and caveats: In validation, the model predicted ophthalmopathy. These predictions came a median approximately 6.5 months before onset. A model using 13 V-J features told ophthalmopathy apart from stable hyperthyroidism. Researchers found most expanded thyroid clonotypes above 0.001 in blood as well.

The PBMCs studied were ones that came from 10 ml fresh peripheral blood. This TCR derives from a man aged 50 to 59 with Graves' hyperthyroidism. This chain connects TRBV2 to TRBJ1-1; D remains unclear. The sample comprised blood. The CDR3 protein is CASSEALRVMNTEAFF. The CDR3, as DNA: TGTGCCAGCAGTGAAGCGCTTCGAGTCATGAACACTGAAGCTTTCTTT.